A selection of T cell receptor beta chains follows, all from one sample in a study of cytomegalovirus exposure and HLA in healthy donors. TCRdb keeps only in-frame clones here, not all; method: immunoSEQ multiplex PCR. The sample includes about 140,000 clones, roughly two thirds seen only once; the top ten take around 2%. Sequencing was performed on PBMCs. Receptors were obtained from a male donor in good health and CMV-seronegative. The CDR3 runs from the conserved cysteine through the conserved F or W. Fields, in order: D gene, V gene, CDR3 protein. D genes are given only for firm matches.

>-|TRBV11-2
CASTPGGYPTGEQYF
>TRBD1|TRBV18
CASSQRQGGGPDVGNTIYF
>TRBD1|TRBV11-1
CASSFTQGRTEAFF
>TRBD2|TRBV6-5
CASSSRGVAETQYF
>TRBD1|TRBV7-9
CASSLGQGNTGELFF
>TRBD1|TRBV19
CASSLTTGGSSYEQYF
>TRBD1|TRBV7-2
CASSSLRTGQETQYF
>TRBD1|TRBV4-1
CASSQRQGADNSPLHF
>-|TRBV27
CASSPEEGPSYEQYF
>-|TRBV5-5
CASTSAGGTQYF
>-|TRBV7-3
CASSPHRRGGEKLFF
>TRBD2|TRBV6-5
CASSYSSLAGEETQYF
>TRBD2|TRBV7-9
CASSPSTSGSYEQYF
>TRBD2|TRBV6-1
CASRLLAGVYNEQFF
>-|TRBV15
CATSRDRGTGELFF
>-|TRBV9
CASSAAGLGTDTQYF
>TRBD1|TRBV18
CASSPPAGGAYYEQYF
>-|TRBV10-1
CASSQGSYEQYF
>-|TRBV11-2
CASSLVHRDPNYGYTF
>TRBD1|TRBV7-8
CASSSLRLHRGLTYNEQFF
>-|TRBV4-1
CASSRGEGEVNTEAFF
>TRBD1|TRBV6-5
CASMGQGKSEQYF
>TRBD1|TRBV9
CASSVSRMTGEDTQYF
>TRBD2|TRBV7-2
CASSLGTSGGQETQYF
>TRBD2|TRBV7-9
CASSLHSGVQETQYF
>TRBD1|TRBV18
CASSPGTAGINQPQHF
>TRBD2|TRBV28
CASSFAGGGANVLTF
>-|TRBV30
CAWWGREGGNTIYF
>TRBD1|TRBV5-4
CASSVGTVSHGYTF
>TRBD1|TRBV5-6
CASSFFSGGTGELFF
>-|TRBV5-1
CASSLEGAVDTEAFF
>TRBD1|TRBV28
CASSSGQGARAFF
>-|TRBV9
CASSVDTRVQETQYF
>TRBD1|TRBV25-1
CASSERRGGRDTIYF
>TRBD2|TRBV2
CAGQPGTRKETQYF
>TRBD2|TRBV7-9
CASSSNPGLALWEQYF
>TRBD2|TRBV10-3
CAISELAGGFDPTYEQYF
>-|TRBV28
CASSFPQGTGEKLFF
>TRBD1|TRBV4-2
CASSQAPGQGSRPFMNTEAFF
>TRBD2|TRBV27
CASRPTSGGFLSTDTQYF
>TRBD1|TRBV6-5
CASSLRTGRSPLHF
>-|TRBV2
CASRVHKPYEQYF
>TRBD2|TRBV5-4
CASSSATAGGYEQYF
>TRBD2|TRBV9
CASSPHPIAGLAGGDTQYF
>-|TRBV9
CASSVPTGWNTEAFF
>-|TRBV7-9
CSSSFPGSPLHF
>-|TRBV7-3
CASSLSHFWAGEEKLFF
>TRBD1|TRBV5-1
CASSLALQGGRSYEQYF
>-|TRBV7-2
CASSSPGTSSSYEQYF
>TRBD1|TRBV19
CASRPRTGNNQPQHF
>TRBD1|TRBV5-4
CASSRDRVPYEQYF
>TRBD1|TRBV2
CASGRTGMNTEAFF
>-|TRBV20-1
CSALTLEQFF
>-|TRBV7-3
CASSFGADGYTF
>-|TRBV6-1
CASSELNSPLHF
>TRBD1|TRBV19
CASKVGTGGMNTEAFF
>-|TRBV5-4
CASSLSGDGEQFF